This T cell receptor beta chain emerged from a study of shared clonotypes between healthy human individuals. General observations from the study: A handful of donors held around 5% of naive CD4 clonotypes in common. Across subsets, estimated richness was generally greater for naive than for memory populations.

Produced via immunoSEQ multiplex PCR; TCRdb's table is partial and in-frame only. Found here are about 1.5 million clones, about 96% of them singletons; the top ten hold 1.2%. About this clone itself: Its antigen is currently unknown. Other DNA sequences within the sample encode an identical CDR3.

With 1 base removed from V and 0 bases from J, the gap between germline ends came to 8 bases. The germline CDR1 and CDR2 sequences are LGHNA and YSLEER. This CDR3 has 15 amino acids. The sequence was collected from a man aged 25 to 40 in good health. The chain has TRBV4-3 and TRBJ2-3; maybe TRBD1 (5 bases). The sequencing sample was made of naive CD4+ T cells sorted from blood. Subset: CD45RA+ positively selected. The CDR3 region has the DNA TGCGCCAGCAGCCAAGGGGGCTCTAGCACAGATACGCAGTATTTT. Residues: CASSQGGSSTDTQYF.